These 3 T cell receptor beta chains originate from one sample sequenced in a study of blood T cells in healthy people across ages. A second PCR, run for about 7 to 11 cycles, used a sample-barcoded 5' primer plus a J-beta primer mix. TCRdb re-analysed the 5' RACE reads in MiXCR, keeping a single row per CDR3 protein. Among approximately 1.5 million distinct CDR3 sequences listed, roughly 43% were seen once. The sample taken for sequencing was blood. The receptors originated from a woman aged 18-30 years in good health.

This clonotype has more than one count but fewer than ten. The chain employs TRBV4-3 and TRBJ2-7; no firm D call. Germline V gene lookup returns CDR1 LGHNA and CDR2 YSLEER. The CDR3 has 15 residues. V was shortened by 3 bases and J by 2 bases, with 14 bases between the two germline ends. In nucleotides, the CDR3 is TGCGCCAGCAGCCATAACCATGGGTTGGCCTACGAGCAGTACTTC. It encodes CASSHNHGLAYEQYF.

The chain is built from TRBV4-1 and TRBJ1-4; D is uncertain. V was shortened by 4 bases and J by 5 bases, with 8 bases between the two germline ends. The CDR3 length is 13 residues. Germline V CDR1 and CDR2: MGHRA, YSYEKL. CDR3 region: CASSRVRNEKLFF. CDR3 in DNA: TGCGCCAGCAGCCGAGTCCGAAATGAAAAACTGTTTTTT.

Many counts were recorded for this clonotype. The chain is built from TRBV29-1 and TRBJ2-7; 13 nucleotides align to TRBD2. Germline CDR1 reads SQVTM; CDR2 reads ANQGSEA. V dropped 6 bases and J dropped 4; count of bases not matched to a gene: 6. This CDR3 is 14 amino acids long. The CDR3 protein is CSVGGLAGVYEQYF. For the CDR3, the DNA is TGCAGCGTGGGTGGACTAGCGGGAGTATACGAGCAGTACTTC.